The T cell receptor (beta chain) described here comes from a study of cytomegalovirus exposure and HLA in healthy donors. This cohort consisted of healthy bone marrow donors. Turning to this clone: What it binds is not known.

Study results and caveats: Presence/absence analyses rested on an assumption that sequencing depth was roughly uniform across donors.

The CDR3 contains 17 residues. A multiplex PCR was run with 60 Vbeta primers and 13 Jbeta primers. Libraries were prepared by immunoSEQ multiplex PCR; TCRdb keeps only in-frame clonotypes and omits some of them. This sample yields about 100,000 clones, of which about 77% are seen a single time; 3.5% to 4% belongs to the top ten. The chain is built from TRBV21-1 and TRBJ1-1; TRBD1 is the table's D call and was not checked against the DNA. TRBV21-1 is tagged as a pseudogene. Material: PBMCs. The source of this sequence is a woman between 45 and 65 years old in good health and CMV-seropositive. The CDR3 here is CASSNSRTGRGRTEAFF. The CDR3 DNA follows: TGTGCCAGCAGCAATAGTAGGACCGGCAGGGGGCGTACTGAAGCTTTCTTT.